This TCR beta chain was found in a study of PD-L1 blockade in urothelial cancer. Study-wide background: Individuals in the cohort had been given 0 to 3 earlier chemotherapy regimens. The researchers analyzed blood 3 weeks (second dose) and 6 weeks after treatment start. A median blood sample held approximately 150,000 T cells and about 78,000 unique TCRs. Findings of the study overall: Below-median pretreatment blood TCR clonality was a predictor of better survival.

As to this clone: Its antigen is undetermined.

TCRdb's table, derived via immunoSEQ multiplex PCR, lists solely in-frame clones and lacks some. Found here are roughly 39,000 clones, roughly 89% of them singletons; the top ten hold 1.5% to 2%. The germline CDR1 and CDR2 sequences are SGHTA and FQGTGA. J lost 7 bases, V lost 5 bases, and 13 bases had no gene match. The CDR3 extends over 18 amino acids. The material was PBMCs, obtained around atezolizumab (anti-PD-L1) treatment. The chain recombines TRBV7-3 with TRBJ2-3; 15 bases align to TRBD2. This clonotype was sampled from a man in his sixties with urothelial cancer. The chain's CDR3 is CASSPGTSGRSLPNTQYF. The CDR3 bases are TGTGCCAGCAGCCCTGGGACTAGCGGGAGGTCTCTCCCAAATACGCAGTATTTT.